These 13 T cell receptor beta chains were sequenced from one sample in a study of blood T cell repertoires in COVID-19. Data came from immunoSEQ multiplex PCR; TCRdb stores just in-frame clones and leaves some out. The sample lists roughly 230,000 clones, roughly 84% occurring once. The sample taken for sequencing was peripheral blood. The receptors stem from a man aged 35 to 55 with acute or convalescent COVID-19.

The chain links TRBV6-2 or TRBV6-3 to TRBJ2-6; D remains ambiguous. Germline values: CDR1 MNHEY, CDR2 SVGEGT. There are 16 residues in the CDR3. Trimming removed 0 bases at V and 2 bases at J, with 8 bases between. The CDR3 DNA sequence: TGTGCCAGCAGTTACTCCCCCGAGCCTGGGGCCAACGTCCTGACTTTC. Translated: CASSYSPEPGANVLTF.

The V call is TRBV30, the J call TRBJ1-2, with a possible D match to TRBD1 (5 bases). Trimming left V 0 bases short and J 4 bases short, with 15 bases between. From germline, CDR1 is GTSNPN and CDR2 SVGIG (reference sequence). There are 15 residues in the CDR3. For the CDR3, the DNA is TGTGCCTGGAGTGTAGGGCGGGCCGGGGGCTATGGCTACACCTTC. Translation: CAWSVGRAGGYGYTF.

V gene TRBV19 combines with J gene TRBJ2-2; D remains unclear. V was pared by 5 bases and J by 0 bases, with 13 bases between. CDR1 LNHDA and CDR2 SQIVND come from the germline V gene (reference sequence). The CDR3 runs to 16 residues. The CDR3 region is CASSLLGNANTGELFF. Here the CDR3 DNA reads TGTGCCAGTAGTTTGCTAGGCAACGCGAACACCGGGGAGCTGTTTTTT.

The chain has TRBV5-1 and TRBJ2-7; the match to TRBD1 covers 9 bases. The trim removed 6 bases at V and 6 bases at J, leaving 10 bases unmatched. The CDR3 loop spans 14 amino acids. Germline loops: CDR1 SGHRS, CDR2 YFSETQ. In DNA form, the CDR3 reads TGCGCCAGCAAGACCGAGGGACAGGGAGGCGAGCAGTACTTC. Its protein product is CASKTEGQGGEQYF.

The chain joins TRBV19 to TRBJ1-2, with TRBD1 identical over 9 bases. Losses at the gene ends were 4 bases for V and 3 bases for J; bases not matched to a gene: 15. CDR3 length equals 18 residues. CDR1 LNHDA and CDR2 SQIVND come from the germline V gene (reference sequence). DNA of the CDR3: TGTGCCAGTAGTAACCTATTAACCGGGACAGGGAACTACTATGGCTACACCTTC. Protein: CASSNLLTGTGNYYGYTF. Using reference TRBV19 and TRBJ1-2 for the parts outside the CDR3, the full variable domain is DGGITQSPKYLFRKEGQNVTLSCEQNLNHDAMYWYRQDPGQGLRLIYYSQIVNDFQKGDIAEGYSVSREKKESFPLTVTSAQKNPTAFYLCASSNLLTGTGNYYGYTFGSGTRLTVV.

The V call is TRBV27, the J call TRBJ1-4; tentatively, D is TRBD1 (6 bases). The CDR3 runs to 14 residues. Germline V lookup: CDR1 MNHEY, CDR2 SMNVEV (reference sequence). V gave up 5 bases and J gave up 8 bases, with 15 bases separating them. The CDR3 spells CASSRRGGEEKLFF. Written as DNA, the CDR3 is TGTGCCAGCAGTCGTAGAGGGGGGGAGGAAAAACTGTTTTTT.

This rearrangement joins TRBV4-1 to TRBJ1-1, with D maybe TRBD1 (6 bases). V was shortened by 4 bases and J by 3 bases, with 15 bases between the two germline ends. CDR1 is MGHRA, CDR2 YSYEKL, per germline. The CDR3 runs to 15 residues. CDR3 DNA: TGCGCCAGCAGCCCTGGAGCGGGGGGGCACACTGAAGCTTTCTTT. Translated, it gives CASSPGAGGHTEAFF.

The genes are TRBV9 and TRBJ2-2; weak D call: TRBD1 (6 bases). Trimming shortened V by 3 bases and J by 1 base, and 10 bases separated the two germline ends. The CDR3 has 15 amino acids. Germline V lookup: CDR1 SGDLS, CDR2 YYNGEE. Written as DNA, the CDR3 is TGTGCCAGCAGCGCCATGGGACAGAACACCGGGGAGCTGTTTTTT. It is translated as CASSAMGQNTGELFF.

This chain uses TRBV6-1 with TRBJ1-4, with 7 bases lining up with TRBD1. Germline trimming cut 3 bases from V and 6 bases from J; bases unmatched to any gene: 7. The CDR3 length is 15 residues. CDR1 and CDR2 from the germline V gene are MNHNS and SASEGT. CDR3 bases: TGTGCCAGCAGTGAGCTCCGGGACAGACATGAAAAACTGTTTTTT. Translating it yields CASSELRDRHEKLFF.

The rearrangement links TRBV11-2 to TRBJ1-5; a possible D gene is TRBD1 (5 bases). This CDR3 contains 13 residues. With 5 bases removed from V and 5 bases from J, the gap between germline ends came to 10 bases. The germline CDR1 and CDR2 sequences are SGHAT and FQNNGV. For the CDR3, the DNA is TGTGCCAGCAGCCCGGCGGGGGATCAGCCCCAGCATTTT. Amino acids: CASSPAGDQPQHF.

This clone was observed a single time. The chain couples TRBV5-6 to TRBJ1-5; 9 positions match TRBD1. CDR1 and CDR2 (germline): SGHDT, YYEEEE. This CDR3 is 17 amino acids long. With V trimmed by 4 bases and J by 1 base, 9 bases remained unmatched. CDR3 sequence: CASSIRTGELSNQPQHF. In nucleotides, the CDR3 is TGTGCCAGCAGCATTAGGACAGGGGAACTGAGCAATCAGCCCCAGCATTTT. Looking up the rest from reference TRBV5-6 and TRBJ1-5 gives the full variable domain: DAGVTQSPTHLIKTRGQQVTLRCSPKSGHDTVSWYQQALGQGPQFIFQYYEEEERQRGNFPDRFSGHQFPNYSSELNVNALLLGDSALYLCASSIRTGELSNQPQHFGDGTRLSIL.

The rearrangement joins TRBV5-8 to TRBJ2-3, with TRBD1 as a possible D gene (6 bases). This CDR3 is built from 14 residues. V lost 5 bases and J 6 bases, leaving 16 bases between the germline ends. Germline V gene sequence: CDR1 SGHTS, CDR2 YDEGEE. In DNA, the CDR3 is TGTGCCAGCAGGCCCCAGGGGCTCACCGATACGCAGTATTTT. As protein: CASRPQGLTDTQYF.

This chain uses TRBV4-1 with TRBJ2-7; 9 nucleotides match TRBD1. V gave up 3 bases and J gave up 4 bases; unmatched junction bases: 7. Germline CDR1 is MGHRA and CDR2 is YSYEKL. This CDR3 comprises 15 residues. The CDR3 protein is CASSQEGQGLYEQYF. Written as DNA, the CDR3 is TGCGCCAGCAGCCAGGAGGGACAGGGCCTTTACGAGCAGTACTTC.